Included here is one TCR beta chain sequence, with context. Its antigen is currently unknown. The CDR3 has 16 amino acids. The J segment lost 3 bases and the V segment lost 4 bases, leaving 12 bases of the junction unmatched. CDR1 and CDR2 (germline): SGHRS, YFSETQ. The library targeted TCRbeta and was prepared with unique molecular identifiers. TCRdb fed the PCR reads into MiXCR, producing one record per CDR3 protein. The repertoire consists of 610,000 or so distinct CDR3 sequences, with approximately 30% occurring once and the leading ten covering about 35%. The source of the sample is a study of T-cell reconstitution after alpha-beta-depleted transplantation in children. Overall study findings and caveats: Several hundred expanded graft clones reportedly gave rise to the alpha-beta T cells present about two months after transplant. Newly made T cells mostly supplied T-cell counts and diversity one year after transplant. The origin of high day-60 TCRbeta diversity in some patients lay in surviving recipient T cells and thymic progenitors.

The TCR was taken from a boy less than two years old with Wiskott-Aldrich syndrome, due to receive a stem cell transplant. The sequencing here drew on PBMCs, taken before TCRalphabeta/CD19-depleted stem cell transplant. The chain is built from TRBV5-1 and TRBJ1-1, with 7 bases lining up with TRBD1. CDR3 region: CASSRMGTEVYTEAFF. CDR3 DNA sequence: TGCGCCAGCAGCCGGATGGGGACAGAGGTTTACACTGAAGCTTTCTTT.